The present entry profiles one TCR beta chain with its context. Its antigen is undetermined. The V gene end was trimmed by 0 bases and the J gene end by 4 bases; junction bases not matched to a gene: 0. In germline, CDR1 is MNHEY, CDR2 SVGAGI. The CDR3 is 15 amino acids. This entry is derived from a study of T cell responses to AZD1222 COVID-19 vaccine. Whole-study findings and limits: It should be noted that donors were predominantly white British and more often female, and clonal diversity was possibly underestimated. Following two doses of AZD1222, Spike-specific TCR breadth and depth rose. Just a handful of AZD1222 recipients tested seropositive at baseline. None of the repertoires were sampled until the peak T cell response had passed.

TCRdb's table, derived via immunoSEQ multiplex PCR, lists solely in-frame clones and lacks some. The repertoire consists of about 97,000 clones, with about 88% occurring once and the leading ten covering 2.5% to 3%. V is TRBV6-5 and J is TRBJ1-1, with 12 bases identical to TRBD1. This specimen consisted of peripheral blood, obtained on day 0 of AZD1222 vaccination. The clonotype comes from an adult in good health. CDR3 amino acids: CASSYSGQGATEAFF. Written as DNA, the CDR3 is TGTGCCAGCAGTTACTCGGGACAGGGGGCCACTGAAGCTTTCTTT.